The rows below give T cell receptor beta chains drawn from one sample of a study of cytomegalovirus exposure and HLA in healthy donors. Generated by immunoSEQ multiplex PCR, the TCRdb table keeps only in-frame clones and is missing some. This table holds over 150,000 clones, 77% found once. The sample comprised PBMCs. These receptors all stem from a woman between 55 and 75 years old in good health and CMV-seropositive. The CDR3 runs from the conserved cysteine through the conserved F or W. D genes are given only for firm matches. A row's size may be missing; if present it is once, few, many or a size class.

v_gene: TRBV7-2
abundance: .
d_gene: .
j_gene: TRBJ2-1
CDR3aa: CASSLAGAFLAVSYNEQFF
CDR3nt: TGTGCCAGCAGCTTAGCGGGGGCTTTTCTAGCGGTCTCCTACAATGAGCAGTTCTTC

v_gene: TRBV30
abundance: .
d_gene: TRBD1
j_gene: TRBJ2-1
CDR3aa: CACRGQGANYNEQFF
CDR3nt: TGTGCCTGCCGTGGACAGGGGGCCAACTACAATGAGCAGTTCTTC

v_gene: TRBV4-2
abundance: .
d_gene: TRBD2
j_gene: TRBJ2-7
CDR3aa: CASSQVGTTISYEQYF
CDR3nt: TGTGCCAGCAGCCAAGTTGGGACTACCATATCCTACGAGCAGTACTTC

v_gene: TRBV7-6
abundance: .
d_gene: TRBD1
j_gene: TRBJ2-1
CDR3aa: CASSLEGQIYYNEQFF
CDR3nt: TGTGCCAGCAGCTTAGAGGGACAGATTTACTACAATGAGCAGTTCTTC

v_gene: TRBV5-1
abundance: .
d_gene: TRBD2
j_gene: TRBJ2-7
CDR3aa: CASSLGASGSTEQYF
CDR3nt: TGCGCCAGCAGCTTGGGGGCTAGCGGGAGTACCGAGCAGTACTTC

v_gene: TRBV30
abundance: .
d_gene: .
j_gene: TRBJ1-2
CDR3aa: CAWGSNRVWDYGYTF
CDR3nt: TGTGCCTGGGGATCAAACAGGGTTTGGGACTATGGCTACACCTTC

v_gene: TRBV7-9
abundance: .
d_gene: .
j_gene: TRBJ1-2
CDR3aa: CASSPDRTNYGYTF
CDR3nt: TGTGCCAGCAGCCCTGACAGAACTAACTATGGCTACACCTTC

v_gene: TRBV5-1
abundance: .
d_gene: TRBD1
j_gene: TRBJ2-1
CDR3aa: CASSLGGTGANNEQFF
CDR3nt: TGCGCCAGCAGCTTGGGGGGGACAGGGGCGAACAATGAGCAGTTCTTC

v_gene: TRBV5-1
abundance: .
d_gene: .
j_gene: TRBJ2-3
CDR3aa: CASSLYYADTQYF
CDR3nt: TGCGCCAGCAGCTTGTACTACGCAGATACGCAGTATTTT

v_gene: TRBV29-1
abundance: .
d_gene: .
j_gene: TRBJ2-7
CDR3aa: CSVEATGSYEQYF
CDR3nt: TGCAGCGTTGAAGCTACAGGGAGCTACGAGCAGTACTTC

v_gene: TRBV2
abundance: .
d_gene: TRBD2
j_gene: TRBJ2-1
CDR3aa: CASRPLADSYNEQFF
CDR3nt: TGTGCCAGCAGGCCTCTAGCGGACTCCTACAATGAGCAGTTCTTC

v_gene: TRBV7-3
abundance: .
d_gene: TRBD2
j_gene: TRBJ2-2
CDR3aa: CASSLRSSGRVAGELFF
CDR3nt: TGTGCCAGCAGCTTAAGGTCTAGCGGGAGGGTCGCCGGGGAGCTGTTTTTT

v_gene: TRBV4-2
abundance: .
d_gene: TRBD2
j_gene: TRBJ2-1
CDR3aa: CASSPTGLAGINEQFF
CDR3nt: TGTGCCAGCAGCCCTACGGGACTAGCGGGAATAAATGAGCAGTTCTTC

v_gene: TRBV4-3
abundance: .
d_gene: .
j_gene: TRBJ1-2
CDR3aa: CASSQEGIAGGYTF
CDR3nt: TGCGCCAGCAGCCAAGAGGGCATCGCGGGGGGCTACACCTTC

v_gene: TRBV7-9
abundance: .
d_gene: TRBD2
j_gene: TRBJ2-7
CDR3aa: CASSLTSGSSYEQYF
CDR3nt: TGTGCCAGCAGCTTAACTAGCGGGTCCTCCTACGAGCAGTACTTC

v_gene: TRBV7-9
abundance: once
d_gene: .
j_gene: TRBJ2-3
CDR3aa: CASSRMVGGDTQYF
CDR3nt: TGTGCCAGCAGCCGCATGGTGGGCGGGGATACGCAGTATTTT

v_gene: TRBV5-1
abundance: .
d_gene: .
j_gene: TRBJ2-6
CDR3aa: CASSLGTVSGANVLTF
CDR3nt: TGCGCCAGCAGCTTGGGGACAGTCTCTGGGGCCAACGTCCTGACTTTC

v_gene: TRBV19
abundance: .
d_gene: TRBD2
j_gene: TRBJ2-7
CDR3aa: CASSPPGGAYEQYF
CDR3nt: TGTGCCAGTAGCCCACCGGGAGGCGCCTACGAGCAGTACTTC

v_gene: TRBV19
abundance: .
d_gene: .
j_gene: TRBJ1-5
CDR3aa: CASSMVGQGGGQRQHF
CDR3nt: TGTGCCAGTAGTATGGTGGGGCAGGGAGGGGGTCAGCGCCAGCATTTT

v_gene: TRBV29-1
abundance: .
d_gene: .
j_gene: TRBJ2-5
CDR3aa: CSVGTPRGETQYF
CDR3nt: TGCAGCGTGGGGACTCCCCGAGGGGAGACCCAGTACTTC

v_gene: TRBV9
abundance: .
d_gene: .
j_gene: TRBJ2-1
CDR3aa: CASSVSGDAYNEQFF
CDR3nt: TGTGCCAGCAGCGTTTCGGGAGATGCCTACAATGAGCAGTTCTTC

v_gene: TRBV11-3
abundance: once
d_gene: .
j_gene: TRBJ2-1
CDR3aa: CASSLSDGDNEQFF
CDR3nt: TGTGCCAGCAGCCTATCCGACGGAGACAATGAGCAGTTCTTC

v_gene: TRBV28
abundance: .
d_gene: .
j_gene: TRBJ2-7
CDR3aa: CASSLRTLSYEQYF
CDR3nt: TGTGCCAGCAGTCTACGGACTCTCTCCTACGAGCAGTACTTC

v_gene: TRBV30
abundance: .
d_gene: TRBD1
j_gene: TRBJ2-3
CDR3aa: CAWKEDREADTQYF
CDR3nt: TGTGCCTGGAAAGAGGACAGGGAGGCGGATACGCAGTATTTT